This TCR beta chain is drawn from a study of cytomegalovirus exposure and HLA in healthy donors. The length of the CDR3 is 14 residues. The V gene end was trimmed by 5 bases and the J gene end by 5 bases; junction bases not matched to a gene: 8. CDR1 LNHNV and CDR2 YYDKDF come from the germline V gene (reference sequence). PCR was performed using 60 Vbeta and 13 Jbeta primers. This table comes from immunoSEQ multiplex PCR, and its TCRdb copy is limited to in-frame clones, with some not included. The sample records 200,000 to 250,000 clones, approximately 78% being singletons. The material sequenced was PBMCs. This TCR was recovered from a male donor in good health and CMV-seronegative. V usage is TRBV15 and J usage is TRBJ2-7; TRBD1 matches at 8 bases. CDR3 DNA: TGTGCCACCAGCGACCGGGACAGGCTCCACGAGCAGTACTTC. This gives the protein CATSDRDRLHEQYF.